This TCR beta chain was captured in a study of blood T cell repertoires in COVID-19. At the level of the study: The origin of the acute and convalescent COVID-19 samples was the United States, Italy and Spain.

In the authors' methods: The assay estimated nucleated cells by amplifying reference gene primers. Libraries were prepared by immunoSEQ multiplex PCR; TCRdb keeps only in-frame clonotypes and omits some of them. That table furnishes V, J and clone size, whereas the DNA furnished D and trimming. The sample holds approximately 260,000 clones; about nine tenths are singletons and the top ten take roughly 6.3%. Concerning this clone: One junction end disagrees with the germline gene, perhaps due to a read error.

Looked up from germline, CDR1 is SEHNR and CDR2 is FQNEAQ (reference sequence). This CDR3 region has 17 residues. Participant ages covered roughly 18 to 89 years across 24 US areas. The clonotype originates from a woman in her 30s with acute COVID-19. Sequenced: PBMCs or T cells enriched from blood (not recorded which). V is TRBV7-9 and J is TRBJ2-1, with TRBD1 matching over 8 bases. This CDR3 is CASSLEGWQGARDEQFF. DNA of the CDR3: TGTGCCAGCAGTTTAGAGGGTTGGCAGGGGGCGCGAGATGAGCAGTTCTTC. Using reference TRBV7-9 and TRBJ2-1 for the parts outside the CDR3, the full variable domain is DTGVSQNPRHKITKRGQNVTFRCDPISEHNRLYWYRQTLGQGPEFLTYFQNEAQLEKSRLLSDRFSAERPKGSFSTLEIQRTEQGDSAMYLCASSLEGWQGARDEQFFGPGTRLTVL.